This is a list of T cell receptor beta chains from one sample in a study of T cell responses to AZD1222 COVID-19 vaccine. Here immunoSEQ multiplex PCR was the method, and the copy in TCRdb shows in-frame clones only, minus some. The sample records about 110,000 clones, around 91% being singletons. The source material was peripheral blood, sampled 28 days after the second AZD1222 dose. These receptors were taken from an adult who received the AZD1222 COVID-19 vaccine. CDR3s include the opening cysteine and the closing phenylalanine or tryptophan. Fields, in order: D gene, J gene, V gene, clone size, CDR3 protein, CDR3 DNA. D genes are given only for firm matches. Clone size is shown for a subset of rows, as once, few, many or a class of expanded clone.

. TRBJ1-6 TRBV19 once CASSMTLPYNSPLHF TGTGCCAGTAGTATGACTTTACCCTATAATTCACCCCTCCACTTT
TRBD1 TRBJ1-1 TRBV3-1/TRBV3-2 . CASKTHTRGRRNTEAFF TGTGCCAGCAAGACCCATACTAGGGGGCGACGGAACACTGAAGCTTTCTTT
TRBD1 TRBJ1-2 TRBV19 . CASTMGRGPNYGYTF TGTGCCAGTACTATGGGGAGGGGGCCGAACTATGGCTACACCTTC
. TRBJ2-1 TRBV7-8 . CASSLDRYNEQFF TGTGCCAGCAGCCTGGACAGATACAATGAGCAGTTCTTC
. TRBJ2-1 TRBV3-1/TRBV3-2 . CASSHKASYNEQFF TGTGCCAGCAGCCACAAAGCCTCCTACAATGAGCAGTTCTTC
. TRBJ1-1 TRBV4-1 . CASSQAATSNTEAFF TGCGCCAGCAGCCAAGCTGCAACCTCGAACACTGAAGCTTTCTTT
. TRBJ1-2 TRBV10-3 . CAIRPEGPVPQEGYTF TGTGCCATCAGACCAGAAGGGCCCGTACCTCAGGAGGGCTACACCTTC
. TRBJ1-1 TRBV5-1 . CASSLAQHQMNTEAFF TGCGCCAGCAGCTTGGCCCAGCACCAGATGAACACTGAAGCTTTCTTT
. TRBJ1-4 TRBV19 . CASMRAWDEKLFF TGTGCCAGTATGAGGGCTTGGGATGAAAAACTGTTTTTT
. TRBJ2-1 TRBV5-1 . CASREGPSDNEQFF TGCGCCAGCAGGGAAGGGCCCTCGGACAATGAGCAGTTCTTC